This TCR beta chain appears in the sequencing data of a study of cytomegalovirus exposure and HLA in healthy donors. Overall study findings and caveats: The study designated 150 or so TCR beta chains cytomegalovirus-associated. Several of the most significant clusters were apparently associated with common viral pathogens in a later analysis.

PCR involved 60 Vbeta and 13 Jbeta primers. In the original workflow: Unique TCR beta chains totaled around 86 million in a later count, with roughly 11 million of them shared. Only in-frame clones appear in the TCRdb table, and some are missing; sequencing was by immunoSEQ multiplex PCR. The D gene and trimming were derived from the DNA, and the V and J assignments and clone size from that table. The sample includes more than 110,000 clones, roughly 76% of them seen just once. Germline assignment: CDR1 KGHSH and CDR2 LQKENI. The V segment lost 2 bases and the J segment 7 bases; nucleotides outside the gene matches: 14. The CDR3 length is 18 residues. About this clone: As yet, its antigen is unknown.

The rearrangement joins TRBV18 to TRBJ1-6; 7 bases fit TRBD1. The sample consisted of PBMCs. The TCR originated in a woman between 35 and 50 years old in good health and CMV-seronegative. The CDR3 reads CASSPTQGGGLANSPLHF. CDR3 in DNA: TGTGCCAGCTCACCAACTCAGGGGGGCGGTTTAGCCAATTCACCCCTCCACTTT. Filled out from reference TRBV18 and TRBJ1-6, the complete variable domain reads NAGVMQNPRHLVRRRGQEARLRCSPMKGHSHVYWYRQLPEEGLKFMVYLQKENIIDESGMPKERFSAEFPKEGPSILRIQQVVRGDSAAYFCASSPTQGGGLANSPLHFGNGTRLTVT.